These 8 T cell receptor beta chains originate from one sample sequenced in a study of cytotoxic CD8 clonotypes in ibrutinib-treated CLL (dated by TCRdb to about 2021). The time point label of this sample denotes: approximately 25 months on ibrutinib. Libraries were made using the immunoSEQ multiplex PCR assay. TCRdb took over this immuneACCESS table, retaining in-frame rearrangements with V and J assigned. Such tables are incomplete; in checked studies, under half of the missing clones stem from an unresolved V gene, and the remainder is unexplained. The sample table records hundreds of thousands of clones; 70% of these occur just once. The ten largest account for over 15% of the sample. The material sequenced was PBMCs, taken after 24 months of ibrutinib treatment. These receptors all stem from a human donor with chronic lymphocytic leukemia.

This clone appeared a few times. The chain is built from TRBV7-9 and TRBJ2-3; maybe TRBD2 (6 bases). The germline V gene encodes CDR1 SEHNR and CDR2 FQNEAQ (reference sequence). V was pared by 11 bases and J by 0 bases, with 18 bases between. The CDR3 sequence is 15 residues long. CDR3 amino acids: CAGGNSLVSTDTQYF. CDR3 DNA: TGTGCCGGCGGGAATAGTCTCGTCAGCACAGATACGCAGTATTTT.

For the CDR3, the DNA is TGCGCCAGCAGTGAGTATTCGGTAGGGAGAGTCAATGAGCAGTTCTTC. This gives the protein CASSEYSVGRVNEQFF. This chain connects TRBV10-1 to TRBJ2-1; maybe TRBD2 (5 bases). The germline gives CDR1 WNHNN, CDR2 SYGVQD (reference sequence). V lost 1 base and J lost 6, with 16 bases in between. There are 16 residues in the CDR3.

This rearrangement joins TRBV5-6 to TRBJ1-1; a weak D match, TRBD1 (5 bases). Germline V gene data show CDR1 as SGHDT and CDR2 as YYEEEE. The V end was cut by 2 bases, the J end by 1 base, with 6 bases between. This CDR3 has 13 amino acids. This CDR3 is CASSFGGNTEAFF. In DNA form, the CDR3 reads TGTGCCAGCAGCTTTGGGGGGAACACTGAAGCTTTCTTT. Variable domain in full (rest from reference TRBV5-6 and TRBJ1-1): DAGVTQSPTHLIKTRGQQVTLRCSPKSGHDTVSWYQQALGQGPQFIFQYYEEEERQRGNFPDRFSGHQFPNYSSELNVNALLLGDSALYLCASSFGGNTEAFFGQGTRLTVV.

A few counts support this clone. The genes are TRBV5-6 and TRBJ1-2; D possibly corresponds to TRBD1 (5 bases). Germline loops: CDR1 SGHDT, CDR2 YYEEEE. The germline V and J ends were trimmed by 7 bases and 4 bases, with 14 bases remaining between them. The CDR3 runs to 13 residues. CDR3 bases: TGTGCCAGCTGCGATAGGGGCGCCTATGGCTACACCTTC. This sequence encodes CASCDRGAYGYTF.

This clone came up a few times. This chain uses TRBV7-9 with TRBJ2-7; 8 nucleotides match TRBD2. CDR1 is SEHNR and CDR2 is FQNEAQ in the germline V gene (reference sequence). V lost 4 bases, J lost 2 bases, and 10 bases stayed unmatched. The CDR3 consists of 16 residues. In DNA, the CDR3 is TGTGCCAGCAGCTCTCCTCAGCGGGAGTTCACCTACGAGCAGTACTTC. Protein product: CASSSPQREFTYEQYF.

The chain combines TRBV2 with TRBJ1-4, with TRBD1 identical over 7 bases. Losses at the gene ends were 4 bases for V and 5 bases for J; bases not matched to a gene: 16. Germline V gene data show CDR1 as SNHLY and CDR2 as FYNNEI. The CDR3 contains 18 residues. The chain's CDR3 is CASSVREVGGSWNEKLFF. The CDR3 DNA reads TGTGCCAGCAGTGTAAGAGAAGTAGGGGGCTCCTGGAATGAAAAACTGTTTTTT.

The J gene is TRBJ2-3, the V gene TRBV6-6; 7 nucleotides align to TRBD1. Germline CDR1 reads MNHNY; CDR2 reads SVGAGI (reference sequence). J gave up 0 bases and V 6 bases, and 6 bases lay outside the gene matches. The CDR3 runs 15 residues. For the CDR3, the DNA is TGTGCCAGCAGCGGGACAGTTGCTAGCACAGATACGCAGTATTTT. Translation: CASSGTVASTDTQYF.

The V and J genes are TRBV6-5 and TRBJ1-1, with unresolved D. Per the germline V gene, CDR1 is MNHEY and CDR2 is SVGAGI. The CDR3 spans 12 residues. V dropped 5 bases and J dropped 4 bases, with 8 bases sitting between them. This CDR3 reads CASSPLGTEAFF. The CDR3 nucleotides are TGTGCCAGCAGTCCCCTGGGCACTGAAGCTTTCTTT.